A selection of T cell receptor beta chains follows, all from one sample in a study of blood T cell repertoires in COVID-19. Only in-frame clones appear in the TCRdb table, and some are missing; sequencing was by immunoSEQ multiplex PCR. Found here are 250,000 to 400,000 clones, around 87% of them singletons; the top ten hold about 5.4%. Sequencing used PBMCs or T cells enriched from blood (not recorded which). Every receptor here comes from a woman in her thirties who had recovered from COVID-19. CDR3s include the opening cysteine and the closing phenylalanine or tryptophan. D genes are given only for firm matches. The size field is filled for only some rows; it gives once, few, many or a size class.

d_gene: NA; j_gene: TRBJ2-6; abundance: NA; v_gene: TRBV27; CDR3aa: CASSPGYSGANVLTF; CDR3nt: TGTGCCAGCAGTCCCGGGTACTCTGGGGCCAACGTCCTGACTTTC
d_gene: NA; j_gene: TRBJ2-3; abundance: NA; v_gene: TRBV29-1; CDR3aa: CSVVGHTSGTDTQYF; CDR3nt: TGCAGCGTCGTGGGACACACCAGTGGCACAGATACGCAGTATTTT
d_gene: NA; j_gene: TRBJ2-7; abundance: NA; v_gene: TRBV3-1/TRBV3-2; CDR3aa: CASSQVLTPTYEQYF; CDR3nt: TGTGCCAGCAGCCAAGTCCTAACCCCTACCTACGAGCAGTACTTC
d_gene: TRBD2; j_gene: TRBJ2-5; abundance: NA; v_gene: TRBV30; CDR3aa: CAWAPGLAGRQETQYF; CDR3nt: TGTGCCTGGGCTCCGGGACTAGCGGGCCGTCAAGAGACCCAGTACTTC
d_gene: TRBD2; j_gene: TRBJ2-1; abundance: NA; v_gene: TRBV9; CDR3aa: CASSVSGGPSYNEQFF; CDR3nt: TGTGCCAGCAGCGTGTCGGGGGGGCCTTCCTACAATGAGCAGTTCTTC
d_gene: TRBD1; j_gene: TRBJ1-2; abundance: NA; v_gene: TRBV28; CDR3aa: CASSPTRTGGRGYTF; CDR3nt: TGTGCCAGCAGTCCAACACGGACAGGGGGACGGGGCTACACCTTC
d_gene: TRBD2; j_gene: TRBJ2-3; abundance: NA; v_gene: TRBV2; CDR3aa: CASRDFGRTSQDGTDTQYF; CDR3nt: TGTGCCAGCAGGGATTTTGGCCGGACTAGCCAGGACGGCACAGATACGCAGTATTTT
d_gene: TRBD1; j_gene: TRBJ1-5; abundance: once; v_gene: TRBV2; CDR3aa: CASSNGQGGNQPQHF; CDR3nt: TGTGCCAGCAGTAACGGACAGGGTGGCAATCAGCCCCAGCATTTT
d_gene: NA; j_gene: TRBJ1-1; abundance: NA; v_gene: TRBV6-5; CDR3aa: CASLGGLMNTEAFF; CDR3nt: TGTGCCAGCCTGGGGGGACTTATGAACACTGAAGCTTTCTTT
d_gene: NA; j_gene: TRBJ1-5; abundance: NA; v_gene: TRBV25-1; CDR3aa: CASSDRGNQPQHF; CDR3nt: TGTGCCAGCAGTGACAGGGGTAATCAGCCCCAGCATTTT
d_gene: NA; j_gene: TRBJ1-4; abundance: NA; v_gene: TRBV7-9; CDR3aa: CASGEQGPFVLEKLFF; CDR3nt: TGTGCCAGCGGCGAACAGGGCCCTTTTGTCTTGGAAAAACTGTTTTTT
d_gene: NA; j_gene: TRBJ1-5; abundance: NA; v_gene: TRBV30; CDR3aa: CAWSVNPCVSQHF; CDR3nt: TGTGCCTGGAGTGTAAACCCCTGCGTATCCCAGCATTTT
d_gene: TRBD2; j_gene: TRBJ2-2; abundance: NA; v_gene: TRBV7-2; CDR3aa: CASSSLGRGGPTGELFF; CDR3nt: TGTGCCAGCAGCTCCTTAGGACGGGGAGGGCCCACCGGGGAGCTGTTTTTT
d_gene: TRBD2; j_gene: TRBJ2-5; abundance: NA; v_gene: TRBV18; CDR3aa: CASSRVAGDQETQYF; CDR3nt: TGTGCCAGCTCACGAGTAGCGGGGGACCAAGAGACCCAGTACTTC
d_gene: TRBD1; j_gene: TRBJ1-5; abundance: NA; v_gene: TRBV4-2; CDR3aa: CASSQGWGEGAPGQPQHF; CDR3nt: TGTGCCAGCAGCCAAGGATGGGGAGAGGGGGCGCCAGGTCAGCCCCAGCATTTT
d_gene: TRBD2; j_gene: TRBJ2-5; abundance: NA; v_gene: TRBV5-1; CDR3aa: CASSPGTSGKQETQYF; CDR3nt: TGCGCCAGCAGCCCCGGGACTAGCGGCAAACAAGAGACCCAGTACTTC
d_gene: TRBD1; j_gene: TRBJ2-7; abundance: NA; v_gene: TRBV7-2; CDR3aa: CASSRAGTGVSYEQYF; CDR3nt: TGTGCCAGCAGCCGGGCGGGGACAGGGGTTTCCTACGAGCAGTACTTC
d_gene: TRBD1; j_gene: TRBJ1-1; abundance: NA; v_gene: TRBV4-1; CDR3aa: CASSVPGTGRTEAFF; CDR3nt: TGCGCCAGCAGCGTCCCCGGGACAGGGAGGACTGAAGCTTTCTTT
d_gene: TRBD1; j_gene: TRBJ1-1; abundance: NA; v_gene: TRBV3-1/TRBV3-2; CDR3aa: CASSRQGVTEAFF; CDR3nt: TGTGCCAGCAGCCGACAGGGAGTAACTGAAGCTTTCTTT
d_gene: NA; j_gene: TRBJ2-3; abundance: NA; v_gene: TRBV6-1; CDR3aa: CASSELGGSLDTQYF; CDR3nt: TGTGCCAGCAGTGAATTGGGCGGGTCGTTAGATACGCAGTATTTT
d_gene: TRBD2; j_gene: TRBJ2-5; abundance: NA; v_gene: TRBV5-5; CDR3aa: CASSSPGSGGQETQYF; CDR3nt: TGTGCCAGCAGCTCGCCCGGGAGCGGGGGGCAAGAGACCCAGTACTTC
d_gene: TRBD2; j_gene: TRBJ2-7; abundance: NA; v_gene: TRBV19; CDR3aa: CASSKGGSSGASYEQYF; CDR3nt: TGTGCCAGTAGTAAAGGGGGATCTAGCGGGGCCTCCTACGAGCAGTACTTC
d_gene: NA; j_gene: TRBJ1-4; abundance: NA; v_gene: TRBV4-1; CDR3aa: CASTVAGGEKLFF; CDR3nt: TGCGCCAGCACAGTGGCGGGGGGTGAAAAACTGTTTTTT
d_gene: NA; j_gene: TRBJ1-1; abundance: NA; v_gene: TRBV10-3; CDR3aa: CAIRDRGSTEAFF; CDR3nt: TGTGCCATCAGAGACCGGGGAAGCACTGAAGCTTTCTTT
d_gene: NA; j_gene: TRBJ1-4; abundance: NA; v_gene: TRBV18; CDR3aa: CASSPGGKGEKLFF; CDR3nt: TGTGCCAGCTCACCAGGCGGGAAGGGTGAAAAACTGTTTTTT
d_gene: TRBD1; j_gene: TRBJ1-3; abundance: NA; v_gene: TRBV11-2; CDR3aa: CASSLVLAGQGAKNTIYF; CDR3nt: TGTGCCAGCAGCTTAGTCTTAGCCGGACAGGGGGCAAAAAACACCATATATTTT
d_gene: NA; j_gene: TRBJ2-1; abundance: NA; v_gene: TRBV2; CDR3aa: CASSRDRARMDEQFF; CDR3nt: TGTGCCAGCAGTCGGGATCGGGCCCGAATGGATGAGCAGTTCTTC
d_gene: NA; j_gene: TRBJ2-1; abundance: NA; v_gene: TRBV5-1; CDR3aa: CASSYLGAGGNEQFF; CDR3nt: TGCGCCAGCAGCTACCTAGGAGCGGGCGGCAATGAGCAGTTCTTC
d_gene: TRBD1; j_gene: TRBJ2-5; abundance: NA; v_gene: TRBV5-6; CDR3aa: CASSRGQGRETQYF; CDR3nt: TGTGCCAGCAGCCGGGGACAGGGTAGGGAGACCCAGTACTTC
d_gene: TRBD1; j_gene: TRBJ1-5; abundance: few; v_gene: TRBV30; CDR3aa: CAWRGQGRVNQPQHF; CDR3nt: TGTGCCTGGAGGGGACAGGGAAGGGTCAATCAGCCCCAGCATTTT
d_gene: TRBD1; j_gene: TRBJ2-1; abundance: once; v_gene: TRBV6-5; CDR3aa: CASSPGQYNEQFF; CDR3nt: TGTGCCAGCAGCCCGGGACAGTACAATGAGCAGTTCTTC
d_gene: TRBD1; j_gene: TRBJ1-1; abundance: NA; v_gene: TRBV5-6; CDR3aa: CASSPLTGGAAEAFF; CDR3nt: TGTGCCAGCAGCCCACTGACAGGGGGCGCGGCTGAAGCTTTCTTT
d_gene: TRBD1; j_gene: TRBJ1-5; abundance: few; v_gene: TRBV7-8; CDR3aa: CASSLDRTGVYQPQHF; CDR3nt: TGTGCCAGCAGCTTAGACCGGACAGGCGTATATCAGCCCCAGCATTTT
d_gene: NA; j_gene: TRBJ2-2; abundance: NA; v_gene: TRBV24-1; CDR3aa: CATSRTGYTGELFF; CDR3nt: TGTGCCACCAGTCGAACAGGGTACACCGGGGAGCTGTTTTTT
d_gene: TRBD1; j_gene: TRBJ1-2; abundance: NA; v_gene: TRBV19; CDR3aa: CASSYRDRGRGYTF; CDR3nt: TGTGCCAGTAGCTACCGGGACAGGGGCCGGGGCTACACCTTC